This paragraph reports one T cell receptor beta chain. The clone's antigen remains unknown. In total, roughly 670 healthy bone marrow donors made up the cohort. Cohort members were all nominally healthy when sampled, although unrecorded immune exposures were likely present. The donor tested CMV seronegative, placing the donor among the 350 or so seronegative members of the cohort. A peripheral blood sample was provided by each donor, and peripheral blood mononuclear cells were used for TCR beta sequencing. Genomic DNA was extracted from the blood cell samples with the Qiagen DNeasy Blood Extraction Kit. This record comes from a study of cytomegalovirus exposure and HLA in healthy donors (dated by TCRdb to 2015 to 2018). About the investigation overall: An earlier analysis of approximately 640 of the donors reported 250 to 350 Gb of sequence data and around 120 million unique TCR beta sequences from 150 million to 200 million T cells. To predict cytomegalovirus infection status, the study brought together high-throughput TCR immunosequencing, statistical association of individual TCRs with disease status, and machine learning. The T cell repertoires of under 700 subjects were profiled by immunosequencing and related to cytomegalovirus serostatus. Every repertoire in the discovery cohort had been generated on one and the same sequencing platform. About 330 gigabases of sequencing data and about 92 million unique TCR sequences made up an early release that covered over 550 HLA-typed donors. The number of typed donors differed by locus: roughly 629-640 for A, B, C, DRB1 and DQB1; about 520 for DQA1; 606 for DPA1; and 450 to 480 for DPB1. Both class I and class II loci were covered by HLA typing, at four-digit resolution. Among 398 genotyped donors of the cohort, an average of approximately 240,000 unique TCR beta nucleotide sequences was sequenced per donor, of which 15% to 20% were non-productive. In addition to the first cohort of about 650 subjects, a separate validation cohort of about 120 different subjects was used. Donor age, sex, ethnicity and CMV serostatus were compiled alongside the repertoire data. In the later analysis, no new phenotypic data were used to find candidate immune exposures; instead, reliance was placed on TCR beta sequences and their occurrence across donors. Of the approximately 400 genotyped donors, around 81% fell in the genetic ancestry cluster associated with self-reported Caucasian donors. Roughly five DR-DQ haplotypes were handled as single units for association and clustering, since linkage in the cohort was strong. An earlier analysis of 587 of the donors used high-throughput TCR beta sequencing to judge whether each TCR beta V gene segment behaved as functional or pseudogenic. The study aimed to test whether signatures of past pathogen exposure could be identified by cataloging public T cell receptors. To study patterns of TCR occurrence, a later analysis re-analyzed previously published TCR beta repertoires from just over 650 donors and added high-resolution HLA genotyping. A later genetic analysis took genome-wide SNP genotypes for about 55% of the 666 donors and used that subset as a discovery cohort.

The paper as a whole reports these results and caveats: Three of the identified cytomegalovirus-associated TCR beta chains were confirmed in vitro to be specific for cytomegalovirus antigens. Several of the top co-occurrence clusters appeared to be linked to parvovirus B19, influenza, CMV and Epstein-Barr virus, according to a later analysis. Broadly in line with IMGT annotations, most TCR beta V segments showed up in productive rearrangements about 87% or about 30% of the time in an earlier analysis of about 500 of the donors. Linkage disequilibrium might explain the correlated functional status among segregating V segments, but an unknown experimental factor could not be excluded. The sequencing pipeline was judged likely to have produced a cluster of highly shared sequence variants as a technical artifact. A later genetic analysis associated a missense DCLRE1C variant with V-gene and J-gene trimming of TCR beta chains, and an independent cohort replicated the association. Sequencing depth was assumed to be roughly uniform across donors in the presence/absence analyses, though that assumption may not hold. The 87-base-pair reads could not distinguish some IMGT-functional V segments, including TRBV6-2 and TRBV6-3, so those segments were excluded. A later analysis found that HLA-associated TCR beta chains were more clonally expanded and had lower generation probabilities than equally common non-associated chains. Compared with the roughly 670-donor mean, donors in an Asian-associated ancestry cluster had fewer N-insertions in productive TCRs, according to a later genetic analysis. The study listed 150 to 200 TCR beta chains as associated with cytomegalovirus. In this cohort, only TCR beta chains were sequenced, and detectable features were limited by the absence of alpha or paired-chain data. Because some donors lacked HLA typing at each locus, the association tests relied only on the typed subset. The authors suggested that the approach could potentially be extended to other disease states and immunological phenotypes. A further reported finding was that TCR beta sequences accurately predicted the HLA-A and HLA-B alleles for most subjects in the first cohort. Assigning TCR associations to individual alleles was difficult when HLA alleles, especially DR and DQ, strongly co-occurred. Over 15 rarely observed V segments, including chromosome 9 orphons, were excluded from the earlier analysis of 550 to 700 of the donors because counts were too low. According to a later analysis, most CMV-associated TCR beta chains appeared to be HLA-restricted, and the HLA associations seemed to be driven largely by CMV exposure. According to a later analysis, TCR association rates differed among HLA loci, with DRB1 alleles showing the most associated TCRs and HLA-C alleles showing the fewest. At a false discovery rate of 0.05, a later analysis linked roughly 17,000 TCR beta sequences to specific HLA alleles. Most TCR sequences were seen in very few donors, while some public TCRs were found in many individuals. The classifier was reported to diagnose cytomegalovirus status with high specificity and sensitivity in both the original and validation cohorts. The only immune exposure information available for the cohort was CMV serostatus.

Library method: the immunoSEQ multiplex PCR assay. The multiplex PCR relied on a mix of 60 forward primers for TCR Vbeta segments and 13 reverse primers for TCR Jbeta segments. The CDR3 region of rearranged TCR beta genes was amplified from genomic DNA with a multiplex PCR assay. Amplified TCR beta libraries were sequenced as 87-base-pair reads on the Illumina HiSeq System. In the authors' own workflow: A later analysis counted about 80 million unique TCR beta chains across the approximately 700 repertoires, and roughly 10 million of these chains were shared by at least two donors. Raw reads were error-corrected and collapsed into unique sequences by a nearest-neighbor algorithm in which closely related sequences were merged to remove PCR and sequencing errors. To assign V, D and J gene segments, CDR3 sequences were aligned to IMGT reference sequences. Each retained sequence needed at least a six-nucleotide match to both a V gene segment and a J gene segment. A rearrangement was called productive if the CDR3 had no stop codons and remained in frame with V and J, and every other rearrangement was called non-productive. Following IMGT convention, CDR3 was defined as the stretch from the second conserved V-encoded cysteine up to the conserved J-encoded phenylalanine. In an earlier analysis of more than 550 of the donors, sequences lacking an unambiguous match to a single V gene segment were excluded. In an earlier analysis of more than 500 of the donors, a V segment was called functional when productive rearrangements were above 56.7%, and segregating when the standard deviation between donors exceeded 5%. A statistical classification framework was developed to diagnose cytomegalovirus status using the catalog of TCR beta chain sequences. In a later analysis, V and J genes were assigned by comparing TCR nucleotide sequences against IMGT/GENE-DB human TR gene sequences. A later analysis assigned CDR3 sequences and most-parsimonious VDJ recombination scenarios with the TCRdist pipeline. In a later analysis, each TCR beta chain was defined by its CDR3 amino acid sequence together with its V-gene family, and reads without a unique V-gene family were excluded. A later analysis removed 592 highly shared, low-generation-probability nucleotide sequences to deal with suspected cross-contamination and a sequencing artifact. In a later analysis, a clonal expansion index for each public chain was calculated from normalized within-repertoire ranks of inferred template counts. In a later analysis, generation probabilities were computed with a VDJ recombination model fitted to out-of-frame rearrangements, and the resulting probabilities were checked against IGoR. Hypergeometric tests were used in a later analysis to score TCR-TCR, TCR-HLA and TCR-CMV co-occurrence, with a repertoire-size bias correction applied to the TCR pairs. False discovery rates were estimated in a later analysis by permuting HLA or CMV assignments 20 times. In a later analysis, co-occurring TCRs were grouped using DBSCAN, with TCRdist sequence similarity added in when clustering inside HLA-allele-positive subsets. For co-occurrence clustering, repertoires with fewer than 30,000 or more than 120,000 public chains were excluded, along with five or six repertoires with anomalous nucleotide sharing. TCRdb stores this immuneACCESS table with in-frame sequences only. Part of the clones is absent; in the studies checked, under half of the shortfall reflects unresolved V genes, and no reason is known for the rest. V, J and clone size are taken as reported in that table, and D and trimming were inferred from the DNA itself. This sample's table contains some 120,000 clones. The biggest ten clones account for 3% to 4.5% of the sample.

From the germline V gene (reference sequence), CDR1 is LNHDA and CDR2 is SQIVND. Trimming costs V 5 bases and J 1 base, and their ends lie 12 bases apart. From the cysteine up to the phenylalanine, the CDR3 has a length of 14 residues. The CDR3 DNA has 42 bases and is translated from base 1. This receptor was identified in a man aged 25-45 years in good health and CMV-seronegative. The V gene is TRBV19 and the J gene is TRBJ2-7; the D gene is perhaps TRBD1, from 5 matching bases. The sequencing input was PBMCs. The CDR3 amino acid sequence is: CASSPTGESYEQYF. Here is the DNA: TGTGCCAGTAGTCCTACAGGCGAATCCTACGAGCAGTACTTC.